The text below deals with one T cell receptor beta chain. Its specificity is not known. PCR amplification relied on 60 Vbeta primers (plus 13 Jbeta primers). Method: immunoSEQ multiplex PCR; TCRdb's copy keeps in-frame clones and lacks some. The table includes roughly 190,000 clones, around three quarters detected once. This sample is part of a study of cytomegalovirus exposure and HLA in healthy donors. About the research overall: Researchers found that under 90% of 398 genotyped donors fell within the Caucasian-associated ancestry cluster. Points from the study as a whole: Highest at DRB1 and lowest at HLA-C, TCR association rates differed among HLA loci in a later analysis. Researchers reported in a later analysis that a missense DCLRE1C variant was tied to TCR beta V- and J-gene trimming.

CDR1 and CDR2 (germline): SGHNT, YYREEE (reference sequence). CDR3 size: 13 residues. Trimming stripped 4 bases from V and 4 bases from J, with 11 bases between. V gene TRBV5-4 combines with J gene TRBJ1-2; the D is unclear. The TCR sequence derives from a woman aged 30 to 39 in good health and CMV-seropositive. Sequenced input: PBMCs. This CDR3 reads CASSLQTVYGYTF. As DNA, the CDR3 is TGTGCCAGCAGCCTACAGACGGTCTATGGCTACACCTTC.